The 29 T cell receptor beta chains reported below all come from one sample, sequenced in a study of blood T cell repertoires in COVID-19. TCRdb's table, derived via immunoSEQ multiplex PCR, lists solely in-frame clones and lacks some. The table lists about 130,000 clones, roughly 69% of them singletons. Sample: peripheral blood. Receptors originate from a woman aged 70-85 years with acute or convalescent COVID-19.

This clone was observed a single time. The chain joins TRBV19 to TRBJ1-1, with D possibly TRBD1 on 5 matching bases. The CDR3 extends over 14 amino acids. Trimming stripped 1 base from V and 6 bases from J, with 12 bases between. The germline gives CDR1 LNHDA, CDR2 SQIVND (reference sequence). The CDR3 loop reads CASSIASGGSEAFF. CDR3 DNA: TGTGCCAGTAGTATAGCCTCCGGGGGATCTGAAGCTTTCTTT. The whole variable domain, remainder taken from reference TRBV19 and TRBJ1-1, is DGGITQSPKYLFRKEGQNVTLSCEQNLNHDAMYWYRQDPGQGLRLIYYSQIVNDFQKGDIAEGYSVSREKKESFPLTVTSAQKNPTAFYLCASSIASGGSEAFFGQGTRLTVV.

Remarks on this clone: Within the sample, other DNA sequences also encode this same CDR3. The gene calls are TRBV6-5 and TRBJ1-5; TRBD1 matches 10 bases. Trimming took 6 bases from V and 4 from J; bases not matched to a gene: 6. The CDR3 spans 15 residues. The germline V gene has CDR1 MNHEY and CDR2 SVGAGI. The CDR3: CASSSGQGVNQPQHF. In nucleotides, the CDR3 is TGTGCCAGCAGCTCCGGACAGGGGGTTAATCAGCCCCAGCATTTT.

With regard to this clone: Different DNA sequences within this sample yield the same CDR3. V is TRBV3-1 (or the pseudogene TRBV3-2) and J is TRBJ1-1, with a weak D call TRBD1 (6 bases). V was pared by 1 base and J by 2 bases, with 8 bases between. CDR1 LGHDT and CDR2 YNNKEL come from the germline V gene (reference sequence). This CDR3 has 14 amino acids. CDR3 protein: CASSQGRGNTEAFF. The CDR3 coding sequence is TGTGCCAGCAGCCAAGGCAGGGGTAACACTGAAGCTTTCTTT.

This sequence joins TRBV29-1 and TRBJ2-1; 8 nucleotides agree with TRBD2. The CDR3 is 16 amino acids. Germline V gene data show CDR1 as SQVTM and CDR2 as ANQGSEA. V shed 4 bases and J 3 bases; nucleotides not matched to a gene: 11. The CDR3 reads CSVAGGASGRYNEQFF. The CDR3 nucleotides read TGCAGCGTTGCGGGGGGGGCTAGCGGCCGCTACAATGAGCAGTTCTTC.

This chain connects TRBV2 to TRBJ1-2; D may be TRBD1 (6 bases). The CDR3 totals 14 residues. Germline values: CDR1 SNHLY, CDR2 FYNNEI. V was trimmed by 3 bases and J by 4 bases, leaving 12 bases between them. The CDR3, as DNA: TGTGCCAGCAGTGACAGGGGCGCGGGCTATGGCTACACCTTC. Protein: CASSDRGAGYGYTF.

The DNA for the CDR3 is TGTGCCAGCAGTTTCCTCACTCGGGGGGGTGTCAAAAACATTCAGTACTTC. This encodes CASSFLTRGGVKNIQYF. V is TRBV28 and J is TRBJ2-4, with 8 nucleotides matching TRBD2. Germline V CDR1 and CDR2: MDHEN, SYDVKM. The CDR3 is 17 residues long. V lost 3 bases and J lost 3; bases outside the gene matches: 10.

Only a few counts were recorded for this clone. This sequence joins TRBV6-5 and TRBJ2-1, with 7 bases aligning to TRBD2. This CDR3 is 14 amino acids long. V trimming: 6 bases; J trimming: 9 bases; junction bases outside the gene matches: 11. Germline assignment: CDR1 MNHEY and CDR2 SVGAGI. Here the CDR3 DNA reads TGTGCCAGCAGGGACCTCTCCCGGGAGGCTGAGCAGTTCTTC. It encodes CASRDLSREAEQFF.

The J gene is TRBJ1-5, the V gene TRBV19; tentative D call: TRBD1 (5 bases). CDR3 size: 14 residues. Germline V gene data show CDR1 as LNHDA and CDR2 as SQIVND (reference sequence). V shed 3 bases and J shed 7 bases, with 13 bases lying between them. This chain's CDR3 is CASSIDSGQQPQHF. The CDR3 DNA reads TGTGCCAGTAGTATTGATTCTGGACAACAGCCCCAGCATTTT.

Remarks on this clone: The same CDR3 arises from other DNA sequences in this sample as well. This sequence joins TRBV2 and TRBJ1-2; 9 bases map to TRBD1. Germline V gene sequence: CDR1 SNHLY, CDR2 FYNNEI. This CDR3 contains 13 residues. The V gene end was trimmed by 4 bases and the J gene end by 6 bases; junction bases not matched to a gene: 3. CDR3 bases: TGTGCCAGCAGTGGGACAGGGGTGGATGGCTACACCTTC. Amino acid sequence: CASSGTGVDGYTF.

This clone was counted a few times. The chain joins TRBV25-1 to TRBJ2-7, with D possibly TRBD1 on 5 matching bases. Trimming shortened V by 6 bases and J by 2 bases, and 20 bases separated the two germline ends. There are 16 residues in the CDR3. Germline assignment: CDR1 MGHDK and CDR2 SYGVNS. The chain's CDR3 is CASSEAQGARTYEQYF. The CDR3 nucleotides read TGTGCCAGCAGCGAAGCTCAAGGGGCTCGTACCTACGAGCAGTACTTC.

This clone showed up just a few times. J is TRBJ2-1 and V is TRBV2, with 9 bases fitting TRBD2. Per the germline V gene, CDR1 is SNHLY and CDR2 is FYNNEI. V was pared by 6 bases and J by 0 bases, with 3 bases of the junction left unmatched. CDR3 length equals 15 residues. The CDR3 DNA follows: TGTGCCAGCAGGGCGACTAGCGGCTCCTACAATGAGCAGTTCTTC. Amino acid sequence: CASRATSGSYNEQFF.

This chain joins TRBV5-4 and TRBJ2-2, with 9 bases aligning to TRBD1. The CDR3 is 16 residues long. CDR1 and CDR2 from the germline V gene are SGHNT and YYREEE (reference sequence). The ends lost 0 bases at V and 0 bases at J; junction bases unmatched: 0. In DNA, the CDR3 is TGTGCCAGCAGCTTGGGACAGGGGGCGAACACCGGGGAGCTGTTTTTT. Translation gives CASSLGQGANTGELFF.

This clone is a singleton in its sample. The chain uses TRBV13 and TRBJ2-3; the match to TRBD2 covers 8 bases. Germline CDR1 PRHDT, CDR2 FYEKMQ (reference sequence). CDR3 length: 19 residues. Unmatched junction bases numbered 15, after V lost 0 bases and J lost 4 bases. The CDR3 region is CASSLGWGIAGSRADTQYF. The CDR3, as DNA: TGTGCCAGCAGCTTAGGGTGGGGGATAGCGGGGAGTCGAGCAGATACGCAGTATTTT.

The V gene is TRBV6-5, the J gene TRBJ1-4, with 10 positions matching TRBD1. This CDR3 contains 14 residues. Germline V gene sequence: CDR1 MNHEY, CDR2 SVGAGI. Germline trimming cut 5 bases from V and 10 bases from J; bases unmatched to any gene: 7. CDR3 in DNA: TGTGCCAGCAGTCCCGGGACAGGGGTTGGAAAACTGTTTTTT. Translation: CASSPGTGVGKLFF.

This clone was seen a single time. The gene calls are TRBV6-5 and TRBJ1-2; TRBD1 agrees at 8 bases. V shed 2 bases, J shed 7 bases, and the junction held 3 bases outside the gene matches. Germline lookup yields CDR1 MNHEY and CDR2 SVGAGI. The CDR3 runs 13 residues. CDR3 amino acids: CASSYTGTGGYTF. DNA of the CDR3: TGTGCCAGCAGTTACACCGGGACAGGTGGCTACACCTTC.

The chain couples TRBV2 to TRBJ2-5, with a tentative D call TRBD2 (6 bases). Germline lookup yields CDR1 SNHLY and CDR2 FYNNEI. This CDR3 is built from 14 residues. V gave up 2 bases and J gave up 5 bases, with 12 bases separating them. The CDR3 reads CASSEPAGGETQYF. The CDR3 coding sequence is TGTGCCAGCAGTGAACCAGCGGGTGGTGAGACCCAGTACTTC.

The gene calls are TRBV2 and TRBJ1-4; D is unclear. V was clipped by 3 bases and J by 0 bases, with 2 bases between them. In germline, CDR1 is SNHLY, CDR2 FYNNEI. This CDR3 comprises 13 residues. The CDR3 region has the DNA TGTGCCAGCAGTGATACAACTAATGAAAAACTGTTTTTT. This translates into CASSDTTNEKLFF.

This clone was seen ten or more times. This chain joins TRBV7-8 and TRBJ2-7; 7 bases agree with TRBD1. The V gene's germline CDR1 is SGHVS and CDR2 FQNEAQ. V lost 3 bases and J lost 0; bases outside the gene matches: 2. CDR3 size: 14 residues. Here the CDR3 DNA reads TGTGCCAGCAGCTTGGGGACAGTCTCCTACGAGCAGTACTTC. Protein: CASSLGTVSYEQYF.

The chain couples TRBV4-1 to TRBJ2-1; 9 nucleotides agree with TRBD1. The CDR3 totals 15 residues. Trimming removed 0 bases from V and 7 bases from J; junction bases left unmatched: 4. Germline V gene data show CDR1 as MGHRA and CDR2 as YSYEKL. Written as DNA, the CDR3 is TGCGCCAGCAGCCAAGAAGGGACAGGGTGGAATGAGCAGTTCTTC. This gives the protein CASSQEGTGWNEQFF.

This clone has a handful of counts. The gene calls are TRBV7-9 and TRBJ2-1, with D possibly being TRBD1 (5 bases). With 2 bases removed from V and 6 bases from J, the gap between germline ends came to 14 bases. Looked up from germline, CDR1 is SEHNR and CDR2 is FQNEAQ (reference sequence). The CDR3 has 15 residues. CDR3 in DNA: TGTGCCAGCAGCTTAAGCCTGGCAGGGCGCAATGAGCAGTTCTTC. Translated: CASSLSLAGRNEQFF.

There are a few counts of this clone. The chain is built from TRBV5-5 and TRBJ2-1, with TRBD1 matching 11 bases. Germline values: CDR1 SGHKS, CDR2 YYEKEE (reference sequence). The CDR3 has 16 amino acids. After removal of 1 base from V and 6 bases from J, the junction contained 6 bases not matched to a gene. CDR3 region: CASSLNPGQGVNEQFF. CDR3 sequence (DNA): TGTGCCAGCAGCTTGAATCCGGGACAGGGGGTCAATGAGCAGTTCTTC.

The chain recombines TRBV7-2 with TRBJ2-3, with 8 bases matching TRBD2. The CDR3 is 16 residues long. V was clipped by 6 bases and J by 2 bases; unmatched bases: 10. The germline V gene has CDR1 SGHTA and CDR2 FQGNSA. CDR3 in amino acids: CASSPLGGGNTDTQYF. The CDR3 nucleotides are TGTGCCAGCAGTCCTCTTGGCGGGGGGAACACAGATACGCAGTATTTT.

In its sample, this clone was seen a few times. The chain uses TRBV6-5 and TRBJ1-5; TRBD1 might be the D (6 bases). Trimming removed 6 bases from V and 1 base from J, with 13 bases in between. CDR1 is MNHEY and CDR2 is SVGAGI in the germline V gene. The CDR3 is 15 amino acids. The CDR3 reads CASSLRQESNQPQHF. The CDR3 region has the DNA TGTGCCAGCAGCTTGCGACAGGAAAGCAATCAGCCCCAGCATTTT.

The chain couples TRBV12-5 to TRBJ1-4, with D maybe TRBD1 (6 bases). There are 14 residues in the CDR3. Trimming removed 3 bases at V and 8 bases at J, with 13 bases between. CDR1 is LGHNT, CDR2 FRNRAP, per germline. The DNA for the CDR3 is TGTGCTAGTGGTTTAGGGGAGGGGGGCGAAAAACTGTTTTTT. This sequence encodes CASGLGEGGEKLFF.

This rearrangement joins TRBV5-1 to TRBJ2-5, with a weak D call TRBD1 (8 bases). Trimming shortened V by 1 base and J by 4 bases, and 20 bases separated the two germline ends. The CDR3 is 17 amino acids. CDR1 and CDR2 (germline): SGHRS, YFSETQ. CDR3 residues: CASSLRGGIGQGETQYF. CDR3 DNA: TGCGCCAGCAGCTTGAGGGGAGGGATTGGACAGGGAGAGACCCAGTACTTC.

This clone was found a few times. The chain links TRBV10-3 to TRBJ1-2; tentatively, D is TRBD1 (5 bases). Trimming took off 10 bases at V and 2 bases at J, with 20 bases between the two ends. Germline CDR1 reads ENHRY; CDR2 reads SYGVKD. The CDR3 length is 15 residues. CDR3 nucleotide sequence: TGTGCCACCCCGTCCGGCACAGGAGTAAACTATGGCTACACCTTC. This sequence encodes CATPSGTGVNYGYTF.

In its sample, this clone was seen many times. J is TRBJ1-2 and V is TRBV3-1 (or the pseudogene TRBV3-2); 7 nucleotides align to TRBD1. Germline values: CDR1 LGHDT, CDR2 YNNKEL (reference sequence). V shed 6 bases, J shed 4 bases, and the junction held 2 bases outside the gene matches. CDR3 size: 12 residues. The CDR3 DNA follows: TGTGCCAGCAGTTACAGGGGCTATGGCTACACCTTC. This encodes CASSYRGYGYTF.

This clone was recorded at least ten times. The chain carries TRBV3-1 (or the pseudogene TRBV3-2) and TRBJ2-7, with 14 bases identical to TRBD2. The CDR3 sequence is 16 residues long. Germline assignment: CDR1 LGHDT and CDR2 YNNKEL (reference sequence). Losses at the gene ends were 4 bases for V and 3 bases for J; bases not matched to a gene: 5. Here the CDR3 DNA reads TGTGCCAGCAGCCCGACTAGCGGGAGGGCCTACTACGAGCAGTACTTC. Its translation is CASSPTSGRAYYEQYF.

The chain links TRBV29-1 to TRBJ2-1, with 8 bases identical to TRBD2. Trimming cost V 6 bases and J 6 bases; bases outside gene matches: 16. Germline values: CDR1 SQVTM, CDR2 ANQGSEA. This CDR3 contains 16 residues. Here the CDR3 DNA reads TGCAGCGTCGGAGGACCAGCCGGGACTAGTGGCAATGAGCAGTTCTTC. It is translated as CSVGGPAGTSGNEQFF.